The rows below give T cell receptor beta chains drawn from one sample of a study of T cells in Graves' hyperthyroidism and ophthalmopathy. TCRdb passed the multiplex PCR reads through MiXCR, listing each CDR3 protein once. The data hold approximately 520,000 distinct CDR3 sequences, with around 24% observed a single time. The sequenced sample was blood. These receptors came from a woman in her 30s with Graves' ophthalmopathy. CDR3s include the opening cysteine and the closing phenylalanine or tryptophan. Where a row states a size, it is once, few, many or the class of an expanded clone; other rows omit it.

abundance | len | v_gene | CDR3aa
. | 15 | TRBV7-2 | CASSLFGNSNQPQHF
. | 14 | TRBV7-2 | CASSVLAGVETQYF
many | 18 | TRBV11-2 | CASSLGTSGGASVETQYF
many | 16 | TRBV6-1 | CASSENGEEGTYGYTF
many | 16 | TRBV5-1 | CASSSRDGGFSYEQYF
few | 13 | TRBV6-1 | CASNVRTGNEQYF
. | 13 | TRBV12-3/TRBV12-4 | CASSKTGDQPQHF
many | 14 | TRBV10-3 | CAISESPDSYEQYF
many | 16 | TRBV28 | CASRREVGSFNQPQHF
many | 15 | TRBV6-2/TRBV6-3 | CASSYAGRGTGELFF
many | 18 | TRBV6-1 | CASSEDGLAGGLWNEQYF
. | 13 | TRBV19 | CASSIDRVQPQHF
few | 12 | TRBV7-9 | CASTLFPGEFIF
many | 14 | TRBV7-9 | CASSLDEGRETQYF
many | 14 | TRBV12-3/TRBV12-4 | CASSLSDRGLEQYF
many | 13 | TRBV12-3/TRBV12-4 | CASSSGRTNGYTF
. | 13 | TRBV15 | CATSRFGLYEQYF
. | 14 | TRBV10-3 | CAIRDEQGAYGYTF
many | 14 | TRBV5-1 | CASSTNRGPGEQYF
. | 17 | TRBV4-1 | CASSQYYSGTGFREQYF
many | 13 | TRBV7-2 | CASSLAAHYEQYF
few | 14 | TRBV10-3 | CATTPGGAQETQYF
many | 14 | TRBV5-1 | CASSLLTGPYGYTF
many | 14 | TRBV20-1 | CSARRLDTDQPQHF
many | 15 | TRBV4-3 | CASSQGDRPQGGYTF
many | 16 | TRBV19 | CASSRRDRVWDTEAFF
. | 13 | TRBV14 | CASSGASSYEQYF
. | 12 | TRBV20-1 | CSARDEGQGYTF
few | 18 | TRBV24-1 | CATSDFCDGQNQNQPQHF
many | 11 | TRBV2 | CASRVQETQYF
. | 16 | TRBV3-1 | CASSLRQGGAGTEAFF
. | 14 | TRBV7-9 | CASSLTRGSETQYF
few | 14 | TRBV2 | CASNDDRAKNIKYF
. | 13 | TRBV30 | CAWTLTGDYGYTF
few | 15 | TRBV5-1 | CASSLADPGKYGYTF
. | 14 | TRBV6-2/TRBV6-3 | CASSYLGSRTEAFF
few | 14 | TRBV20-1 | CSARDQPTTYEQYF
. | 16 | TRBV29-1 | CSGGTSGSRNTGELFF
. | 16 | TRBV4-3 | CASSQDFNPGVGEQYF
. | 12 | TRBV30 | CAFADRSYEQYF
many | 12 | TRBV20-1 | CSARDVDIEAFF
many | 15 | TRBV7-9 | CASSLVDRPNYGYTF
. | 17 | TRBV11-2 | CASSRSLTSGVQETQYF
once | 12 | TRBV30 | CAWSSQIGTNTF
few | 18 | TRBV20-1 | CSATEEAGLISGANVLTF